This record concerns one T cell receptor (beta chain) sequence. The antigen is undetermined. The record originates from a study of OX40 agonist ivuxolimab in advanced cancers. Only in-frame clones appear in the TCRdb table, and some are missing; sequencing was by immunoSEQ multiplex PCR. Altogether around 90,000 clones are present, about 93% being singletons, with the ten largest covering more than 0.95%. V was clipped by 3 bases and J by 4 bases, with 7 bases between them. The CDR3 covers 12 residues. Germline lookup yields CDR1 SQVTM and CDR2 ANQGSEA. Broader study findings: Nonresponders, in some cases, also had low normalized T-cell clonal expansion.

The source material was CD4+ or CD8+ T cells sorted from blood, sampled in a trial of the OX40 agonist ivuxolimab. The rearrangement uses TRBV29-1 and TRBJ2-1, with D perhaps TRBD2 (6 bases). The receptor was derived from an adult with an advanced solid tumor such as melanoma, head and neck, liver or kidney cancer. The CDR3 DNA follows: TGCAGCGTTGAGGGAGGTTACAATGAGCAGTTCTTC. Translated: CSVEGGYNEQFF.